This T cell receptor beta chain is drawn from a study of post-analysis software for immune sequencing data. The study's findings and limits: Patients used roughly five TRBV segments, including TRBV5-6, TRBV5-1 and TRBV20-1, more often than controls.

V gave up 4 bases and J gave up 6 bases; unmatched junction bases: 3. CDR1 and CDR2 from the germline V gene are ENHRY and SYGVKD. The CDR3 extends over 15 amino acids. cDNA libraries of TCR beta carried unique molecular identifiers. A single record per CDR3 protein comes from TCRdb applying MiXCR to the PCR reads. The data show roughly 730,000 distinct CDR3 sequences, with less than 35% seen just once and 0.5% to 0.6% held by the top ten. This clonotype was seen a few times. The antigen is unknown. The source is a girl under 18 with multiple sclerosis. Sequenced sample: blood. The chain couples TRBV10-3 to TRBJ2-1, with TRBD2 identical over 13 bases. In DNA form, the CDR3 reads TGTGCCATCAGTGCAGGGACTAGCGGGACCAATGAGCAGTTCTTC. Translation gives CAISAGTSGTNEQFF.